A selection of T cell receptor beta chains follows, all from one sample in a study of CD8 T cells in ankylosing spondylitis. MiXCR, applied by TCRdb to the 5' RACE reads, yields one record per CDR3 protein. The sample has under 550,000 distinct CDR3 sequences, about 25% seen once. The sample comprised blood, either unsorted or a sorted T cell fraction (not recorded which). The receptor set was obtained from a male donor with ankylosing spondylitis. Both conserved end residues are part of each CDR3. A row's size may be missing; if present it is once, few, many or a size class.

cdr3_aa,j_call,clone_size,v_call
CASSQGGWLGEQFF,TRBJ2-1,few,TRBV3-1
CASSFKWDSDTQYF,TRBJ2-3,-,TRBV7-8
CASSRGGMGTEAFF,TRBJ1-1,-,TRBV2
CASTLGVAKNIQYF,TRBJ2-4,-,TRBV6-1
CATSDFVQGQGYNEQFF,TRBJ2-1,-,TRBV24-1
CASSVVGGEQFF,TRBJ2-1,-,TRBV9
CSARDGSLETQYF,TRBJ2-5,-,TRBV20-1
CASRGGGNTEAFF,TRBJ1-1,few,TRBV5-1
CSVQTGSMNTEAFF,TRBJ1-1,-,TRBV29-1
CSASFQRESSYNEQFF,TRBJ2-1,few,TRBV20-1
CASSLDIAGGPNTGELFF,TRBJ2-2,-,TRBV5-1
CASSLSGSSPETQYF,TRBJ2-5,few,TRBV5-1
CASSLDRTSGNNEQFF,TRBJ2-1,few,TRBV12-3/TRBV12-4
CSVSGFSRDIETQYF,TRBJ2-5,-,TRBV29-1
CASSPLTGLGETQYF,TRBJ2-5,-,TRBV18
CASSLVGLGPYEQYF,TRBJ2-7,few,TRBV5-1
CASSLASGRAYEQFF,TRBJ2-1,-,TRBV7-9
CSARKPPKTSGSRNEQFF,TRBJ2-1,few,TRBV20-1
CAISEPGRKNQETQYF,TRBJ2-5,-,TRBV10-3
CSVSAGTGTYEQYF,TRBJ2-7,-,TRBV29-1
CAISESLGSYNEQFF,TRBJ2-1,few,TRBV10-3
CASSQRTSGSYEQYF,TRBJ2-7,few,TRBV7-6